This TCR beta chain is drawn from a study of Graves' ophthalmopathy and Graves' hyperthyroidism. General study findings and limits: Ophthalmopathy progression prediction by the model yielded a sensitivity of about 68% and a specificity of roughly 74%. The 13-signature model separated ophthalmopathy from stable hyperthyroidism at 85% to 90% sensitivity and around 81% specificity. Most thyroid clonotypes with frequency above 0.001 were detected in blood too.

This clonotype was recorded only once. Its cognate antigen is unknown. Amplifying from RNA transcripts, the study obtained TCR beta CDR3 regions. The workflow started with a first-round RT-PCR run with HTBI primers and then moved on to a second-round multiplex PCR. TCRdb redid the calling of the multiplex PCR reads with MiXCR, one entry per CDR3 protein. The sample yields around 590,000 distinct CDR3 sequences, 35% to 40% seen once. The ends were cut back, 0 bases at V and 2 bases at J, with 14 bases in the middle. This CDR3 has 15 amino acids. Germline lookup yields CDR1 GTSNPN and CDR2 SVGIG (reference sequence).

The specimen was peripheral blood or thyroid tissue (not recorded which). The receptor was derived from an adult man with Graves' hyperthyroidism. The rearrangement links TRBV30 to TRBJ2-7; tentatively, D is TRBD1 or TRBD2 (6 bases each). The CDR3 loop reads CAWSVLGGKAYEQYF. CDR3 nucleotides: TGTGCCTGGAGTGTACTAGGGGGGAAAGCCTACGAGCAGTACTTC.